These 5 T cell receptor beta chains were all obtained from the same sample, sequenced in a study of T-cell reconstitution after alpha-beta-depleted transplantation in children (dated by TCRdb to the mid-2010s). Reading the label with the study, this specimen's treatment or condition is: allogeneic hematopoietic cell transplantation with graft depleted of TCRalphabeta T cells and CD19 B cells. Libraries came from PCR. Sequenced using an Illumina HiSeq 2500. TCR library preparation used molecular barcoding, with unique molecular identifiers applied to normalize quantification of the TCRbeta repertoire. TCRdb applied fastp at Q25 and MiXCR to the public reads, then kept only in-frame beta chains. Identical CDR3 protein sequences are pooled into one entry, listed with their most common genes and DNA. The sample profile shows around 490,000 distinct CDR3 sequences; 9.5% to 12% of them were found once. The leading ten clones occupy approximately 15% of the sample.

The source was PBMCs, mostly from graft donor cells, collected 180 days after TCRalphabeta/CD19-depleted stem cell transplant. All receptors come from a female patient aged 2-15 years who had a stem cell transplant for aplastic anemia, so the T cells may come from the graft donor.

This clonotype was observed a handful of times. This chain uses TRBV7-2 with TRBJ2-2, with TRBD1 identical over 11 bases. CDR3 length: 15 amino acids. Germline CDR1 is SGHTA and CDR2 is FQGNSA. V lost 11 bases, J lost 3 bases, and 8 bases stayed unmatched. CDR3 nucleotides: TGTGCCCAGGGAGGACAGGGGGCCCACACCGGGGAGCTGTTTTTT. Its translation is CAQGGQGAHTGELFF.

Here the CDR3 DNA reads TGTGCCAGCAGTGAAGCAGGGGGGAGGGGGGAGTTCTTC. Translated, it gives CASSEAGGRGEFF. V is TRBV2 and J is TRBJ2-1, with D possibly matching TRBD2 (7 bases). CDR3 length equals 13 residues. In germline, CDR1 is SNHLY, CDR2 FYNNEI. Trimming removed 0 bases from V and 14 bases from J, with 14 bases in between.

V is TRBV7-9 and J is TRBJ2-1; possibly TRBD2 for D (5 bases). The germline V and J ends were trimmed by 5 bases and 0 bases, with 14 bases remaining between them. In germline, CDR1 is SEHNR, CDR2 FQNEAQ (reference sequence). This CDR3 comprises 16 residues. CDR3 nucleotide sequence: TGTGCCAGCAGCCGCTTCAGAGCGGACTCCTACAATGAGCAGTTCTTC. Translation: CASSRFRADSYNEQFF.

This clonotype appeared many times. The chain employs TRBV7-2 and TRBJ2-7; TRBD1 aligns across 7 bases. With V trimmed by 6 bases and J by 6 bases, 8 bases remained unmatched. This CDR3 contains 13 residues. CDR1 is SGHTA and CDR2 is FQGNSA in the germline V gene. The CDR3 nucleotides are TGTGCCAGCAGTTTGAACAGGGGCGGCGAGCAGTACGTC. It translates to CASSLNRGGEQYV.

This chain joins TRBV7-2 and TRBJ1-3; perhaps TRBD1 as D (6 bases). This CDR3 has 16 amino acids. Germline values: CDR1 SGHTA, CDR2 FQGNSA. V was trimmed by 6 bases and J by 0 bases, leaving 15 bases between them. CDR3 in amino acids: CASRVPRGPSGNTIYF. The CDR3, as DNA: TGTGCCAGCAGGGTCCCCAGGGGACCCTCTGGAAACACCATATATTTT.